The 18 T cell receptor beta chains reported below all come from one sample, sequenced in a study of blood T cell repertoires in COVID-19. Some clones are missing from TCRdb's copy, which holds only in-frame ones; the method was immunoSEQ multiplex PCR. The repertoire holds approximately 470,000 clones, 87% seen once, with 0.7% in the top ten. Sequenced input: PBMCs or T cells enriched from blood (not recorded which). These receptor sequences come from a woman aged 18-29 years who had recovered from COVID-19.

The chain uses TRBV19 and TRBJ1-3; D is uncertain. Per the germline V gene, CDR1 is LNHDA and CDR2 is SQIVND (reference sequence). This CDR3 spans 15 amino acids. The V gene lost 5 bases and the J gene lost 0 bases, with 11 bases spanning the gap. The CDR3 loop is CASSLSGYSGNTIYF. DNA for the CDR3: TGTGCCAGTAGTCTCTCCGGTTACTCTGGAAACACCATATATTTT.

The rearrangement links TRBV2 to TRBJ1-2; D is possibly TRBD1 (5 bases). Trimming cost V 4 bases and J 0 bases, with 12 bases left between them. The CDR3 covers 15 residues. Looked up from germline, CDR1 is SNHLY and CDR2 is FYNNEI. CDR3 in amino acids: CASSGDSPTNYGYTF. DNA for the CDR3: TGTGCCAGCAGTGGCGACAGTCCCACTAACTATGGCTACACCTTC. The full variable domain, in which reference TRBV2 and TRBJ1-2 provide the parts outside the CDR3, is EPEVTQTPSHQVTQMGQEVILRCVPISNHLYFYWYRQILGQKVEFLVSFYNNEISEKSEIFDDQFSVERPDGSNFTLKIRSTKLEDSAMYFCASSGDSPTNYGYTFGSGTRLTVV.

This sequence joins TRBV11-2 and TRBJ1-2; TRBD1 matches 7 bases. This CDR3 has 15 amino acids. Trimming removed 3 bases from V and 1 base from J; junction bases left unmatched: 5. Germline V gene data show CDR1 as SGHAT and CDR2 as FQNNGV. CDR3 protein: CASSLTGPINYGYTF. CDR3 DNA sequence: TGTGCCAGCAGCTTGACAGGGCCTATTAACTATGGCTACACCTTC.

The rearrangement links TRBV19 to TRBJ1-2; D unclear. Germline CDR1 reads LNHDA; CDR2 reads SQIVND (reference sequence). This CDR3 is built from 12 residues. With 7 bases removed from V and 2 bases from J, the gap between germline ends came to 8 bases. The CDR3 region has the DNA TGTGCCAGTACGCGGCGGAACTATGGCTACACCTTC. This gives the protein CASTRRNYGYTF. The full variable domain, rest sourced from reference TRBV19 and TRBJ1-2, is DGGITQSPKYLFRKEGQNVTLSCEQNLNHDAMYWYRQDPGQGLRLIYYSQIVNDFQKGDIAEGYSVSREKKESFPLTVTSAQKNPTAFYLCASTRRNYGYTFGSGTRLTVV.

CDR3 DNA sequence: TGTGCCAGCTCACCACGACTAGCGGGGGCCGGGGGTAATGAGCAGTTCTTC. Encoded protein: CASSPRLAGAGGNEQFF. The chain couples TRBV18 to TRBJ2-1, with 12 bases fitting TRBD2. V shed 1 base, J shed 7 bases, and the junction held 8 bases outside the gene matches. This CDR3 is built from 17 residues. In germline, CDR1 is KGHSH, CDR2 LQKENI.

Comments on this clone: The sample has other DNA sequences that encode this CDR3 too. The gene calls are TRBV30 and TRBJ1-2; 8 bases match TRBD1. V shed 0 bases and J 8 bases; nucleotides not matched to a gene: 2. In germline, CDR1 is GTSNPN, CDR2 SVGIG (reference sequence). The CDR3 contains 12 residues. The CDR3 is CAWSVSGGGYTF. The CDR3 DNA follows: TGTGCCTGGAGTGTTTCAGGGGGCGGCTACACCTTC.

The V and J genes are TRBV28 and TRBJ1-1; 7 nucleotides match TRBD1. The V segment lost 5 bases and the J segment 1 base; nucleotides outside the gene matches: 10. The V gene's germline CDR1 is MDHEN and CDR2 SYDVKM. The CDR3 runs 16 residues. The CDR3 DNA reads TGTGCCAGCAGTCGCTACAGGGGTGATAGGAACACTGAAGCTTTCTTT. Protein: CASSRYRGDRNTEAFF.

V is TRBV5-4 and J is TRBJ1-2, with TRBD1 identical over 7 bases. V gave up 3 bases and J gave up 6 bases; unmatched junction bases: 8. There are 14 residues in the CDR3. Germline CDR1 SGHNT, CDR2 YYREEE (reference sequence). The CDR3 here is CASSSLTGVNGYTF. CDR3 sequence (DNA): TGTGCCAGCAGCTCCCTAACAGGGGTAAATGGCTACACCTTC.

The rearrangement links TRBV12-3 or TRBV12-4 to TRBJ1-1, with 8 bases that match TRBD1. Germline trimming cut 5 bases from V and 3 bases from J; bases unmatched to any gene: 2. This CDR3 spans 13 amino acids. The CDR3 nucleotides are TGTGCCAGCAGTGCGGACAGGGACACTGAAGCTTTCTTT. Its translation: CASSADRDTEAFF.

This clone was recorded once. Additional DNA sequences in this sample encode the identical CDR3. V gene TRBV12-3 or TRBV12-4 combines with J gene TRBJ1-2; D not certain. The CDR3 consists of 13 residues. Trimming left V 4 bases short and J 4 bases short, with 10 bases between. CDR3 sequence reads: CASSSGRGYGYTF. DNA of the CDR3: TGTGCCAGCAGTTCTGGGCGGGGCTATGGCTACACCTTC.

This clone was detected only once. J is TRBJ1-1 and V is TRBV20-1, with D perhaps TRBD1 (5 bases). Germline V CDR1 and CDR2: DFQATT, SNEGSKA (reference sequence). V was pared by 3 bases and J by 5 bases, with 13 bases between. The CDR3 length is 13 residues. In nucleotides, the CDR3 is TGCAGTGCTAGTAGGGGCGGGGGGACTGAAGCTTTCTTT. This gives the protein CSASRGGGTEAFF.

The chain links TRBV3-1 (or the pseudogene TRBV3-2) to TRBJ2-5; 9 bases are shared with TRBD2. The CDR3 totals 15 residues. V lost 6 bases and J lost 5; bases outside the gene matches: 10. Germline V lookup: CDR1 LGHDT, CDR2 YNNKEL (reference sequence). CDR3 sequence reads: CASRGTSRRGETQYF. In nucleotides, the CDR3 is TGTGCCAGCAGGGGGACTAGCCGGAGGGGGGAGACCCAGTACTTC.

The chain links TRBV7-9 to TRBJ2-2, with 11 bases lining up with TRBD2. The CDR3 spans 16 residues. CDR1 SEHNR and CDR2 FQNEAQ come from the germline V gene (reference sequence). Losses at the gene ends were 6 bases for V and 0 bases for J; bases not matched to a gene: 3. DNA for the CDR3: TGTGCCAGCAGTAGGACTAGCGGGTCGAACACCGGGGAGCTGTTTTTT. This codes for CASSRTSGSNTGELFF.

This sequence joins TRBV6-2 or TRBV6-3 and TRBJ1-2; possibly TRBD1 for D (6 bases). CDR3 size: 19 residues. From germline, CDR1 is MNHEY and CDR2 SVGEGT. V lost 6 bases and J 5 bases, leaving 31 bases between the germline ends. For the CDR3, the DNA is TGTGCCAGCAGCGACCCACAGGGTACCCGGCTAAGTGGAATTTATGGCTACACCTTC. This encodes CASSDPQGTRLSGIYGYTF.

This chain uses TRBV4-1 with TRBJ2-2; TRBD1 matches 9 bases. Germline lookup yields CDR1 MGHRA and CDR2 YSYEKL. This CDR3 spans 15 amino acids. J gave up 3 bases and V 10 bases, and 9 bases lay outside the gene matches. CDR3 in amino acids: CATTQGQGYTGELFF. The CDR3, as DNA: TGCGCCACTACTCAGGGACAGGGATACACCGGGGAGCTGTTTTTT.

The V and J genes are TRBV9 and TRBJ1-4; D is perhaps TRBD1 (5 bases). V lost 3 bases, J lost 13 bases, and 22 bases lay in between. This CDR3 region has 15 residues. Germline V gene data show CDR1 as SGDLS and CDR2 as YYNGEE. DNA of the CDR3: TGTGCCAGCAGCGAATCCAGGACACCGACGTTAGGACTGTTTTTT. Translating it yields CASSESRTPTLGLFF. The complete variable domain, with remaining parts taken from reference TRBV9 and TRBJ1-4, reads DSGVTQTPKHLITATGQRVTLRCSPRSGDLSVYWYQQSLDQGLQFLIQYYNGEERAKGNILERFSAQQFPDLHSELNLSSLELGDSALYFCASSESRTPTLGLFFGSGTQLSVL.

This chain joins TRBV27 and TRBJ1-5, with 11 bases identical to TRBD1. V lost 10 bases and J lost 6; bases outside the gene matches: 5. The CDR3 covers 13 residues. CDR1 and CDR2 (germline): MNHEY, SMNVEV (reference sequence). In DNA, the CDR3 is TGTGCCACCGGACAGGGGGCTAGTCAGCCCCAGCATTTT. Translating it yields CATGQGASQPQHF.

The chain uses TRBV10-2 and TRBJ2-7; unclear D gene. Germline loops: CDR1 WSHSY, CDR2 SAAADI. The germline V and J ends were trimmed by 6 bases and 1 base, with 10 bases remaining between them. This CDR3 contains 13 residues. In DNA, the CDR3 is TGCGCCAGCAGAGACACCGGATCCTACGAGCAGTACTTC. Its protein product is CASRDTGSYEQYF.